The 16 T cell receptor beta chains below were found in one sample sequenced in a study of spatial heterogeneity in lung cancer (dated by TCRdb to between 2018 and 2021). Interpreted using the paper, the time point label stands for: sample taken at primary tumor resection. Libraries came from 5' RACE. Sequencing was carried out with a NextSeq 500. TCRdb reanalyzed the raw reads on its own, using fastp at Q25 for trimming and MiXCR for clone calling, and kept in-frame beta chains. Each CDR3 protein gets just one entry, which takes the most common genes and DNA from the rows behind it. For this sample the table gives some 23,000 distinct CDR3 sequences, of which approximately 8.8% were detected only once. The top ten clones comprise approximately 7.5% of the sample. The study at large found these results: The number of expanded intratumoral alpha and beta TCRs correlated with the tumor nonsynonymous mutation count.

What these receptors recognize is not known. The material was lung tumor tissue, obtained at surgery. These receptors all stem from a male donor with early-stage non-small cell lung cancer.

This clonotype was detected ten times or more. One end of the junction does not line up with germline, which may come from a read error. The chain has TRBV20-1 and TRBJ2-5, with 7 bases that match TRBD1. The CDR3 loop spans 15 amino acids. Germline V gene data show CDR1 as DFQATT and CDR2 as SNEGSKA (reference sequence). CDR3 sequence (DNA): TGCAGTGCTAGAGACCGGACAGGCACAAGAGAGTCCCAGTACTTC. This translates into CSARDRTGTRESQYF.

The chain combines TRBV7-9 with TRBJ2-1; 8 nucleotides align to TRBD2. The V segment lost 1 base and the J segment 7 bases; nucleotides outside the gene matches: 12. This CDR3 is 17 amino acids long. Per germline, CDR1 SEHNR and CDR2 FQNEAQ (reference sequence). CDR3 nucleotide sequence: TGTGCCAGCAGCTTAGTAACGGTCCTAGCGGGTGAGAATGAGCAGTTCTTC. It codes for CASSLVTVLAGENEQFF.

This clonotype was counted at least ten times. CDR3 nucleotides: TGTGCCAGCAGCACCGGGACAGGGGGCGGGCAAGAGACCCAGTACTTC. The encoded protein is CASSTGTGGGQETQYF. This chain joins TRBV7-2 and TRBJ2-5; TRBD1 matches at 12 bases. V gave up 5 bases and J gave up 2 bases; unmatched junction bases: 6. CDR3 length: 16 residues. Per germline, CDR1 SGHTA and CDR2 FQGNSA.

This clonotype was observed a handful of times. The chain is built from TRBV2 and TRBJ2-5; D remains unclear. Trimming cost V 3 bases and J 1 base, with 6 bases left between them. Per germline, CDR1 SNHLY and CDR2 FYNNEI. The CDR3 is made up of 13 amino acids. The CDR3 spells CASSEGIQETQYF. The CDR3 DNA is TGTGCCAGCAGTGAGGGAATCCAAGAGACCCAGTACTTC.

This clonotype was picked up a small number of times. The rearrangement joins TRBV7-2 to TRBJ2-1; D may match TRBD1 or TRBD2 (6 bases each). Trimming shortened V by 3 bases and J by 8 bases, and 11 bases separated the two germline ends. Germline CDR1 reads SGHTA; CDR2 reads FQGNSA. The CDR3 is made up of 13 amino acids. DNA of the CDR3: TGTGCCAGCAGCTTCGGAGGGGGGTATGAGCAGTTCTTC. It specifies CASSFGGGYEQFF. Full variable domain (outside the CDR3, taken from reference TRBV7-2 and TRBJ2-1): GAGVSQSPSNKVTEKGKDVELRCDPISGHTALYWYRQSLGQGLEFLIYFQGNSAPDKSGLPSDRFSAERTGGSVSTLTIQRTQQEDSAVYLCASSFGGGYEQFFGPGTRLTVL.

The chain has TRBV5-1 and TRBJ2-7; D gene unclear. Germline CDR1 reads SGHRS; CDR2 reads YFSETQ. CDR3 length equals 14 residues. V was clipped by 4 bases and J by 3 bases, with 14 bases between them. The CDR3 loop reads CASSIKGLVYEQYF. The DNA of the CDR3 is TGCGCCAGCAGCATAAAGGGCCTGGTCTACGAGCAGTACTTC.

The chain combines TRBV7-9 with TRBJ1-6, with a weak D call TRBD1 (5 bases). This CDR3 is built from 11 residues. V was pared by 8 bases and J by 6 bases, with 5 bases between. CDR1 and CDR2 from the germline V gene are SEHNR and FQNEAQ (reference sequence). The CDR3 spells CASQGNSPLHF. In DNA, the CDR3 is TGTGCCAGCCAGGGTAATTCACCCCTCCACTTT.

The CDR3 reads CASSYQGAVGELFF. The CDR3 nucleotides read TGTGCCAGCAGCTATCAGGGGGCCGTCGGGGAGCTGTTTTTT. The chain links TRBV5-5 to TRBJ2-2; TRBD1 aligns across 8 bases. This CDR3 comprises 14 residues. V dropped 3 bases and J dropped 7; count of bases not matched to a gene: 5. The germline CDR1 and CDR2 sequences are SGHKS and YYEKEE (reference sequence).

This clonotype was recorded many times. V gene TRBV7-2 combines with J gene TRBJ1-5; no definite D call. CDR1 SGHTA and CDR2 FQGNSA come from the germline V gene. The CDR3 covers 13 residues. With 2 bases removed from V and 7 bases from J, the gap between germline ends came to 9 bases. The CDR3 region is CASSLKVGQPQHF. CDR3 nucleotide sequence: TGTGCCAGCAGCTTAAAGGTGGGGCAGCCCCAGCATTTT. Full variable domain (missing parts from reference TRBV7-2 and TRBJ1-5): GAGVSQSPSNKVTEKGKDVELRCDPISGHTALYWYRQSLGQGLEFLIYFQGNSAPDKSGLPSDRFSAERTGGSVSTLTIQRTQQEDSAVYLCASSLKVGQPQHFGDGTRLSIL.

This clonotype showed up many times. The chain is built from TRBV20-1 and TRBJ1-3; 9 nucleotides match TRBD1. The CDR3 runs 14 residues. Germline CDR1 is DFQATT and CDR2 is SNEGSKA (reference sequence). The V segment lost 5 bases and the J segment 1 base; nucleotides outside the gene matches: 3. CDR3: CSASGQGSGNTIYF. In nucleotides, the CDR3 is TGCAGTGCTTCGGGACAGGGATCTGGAAACACCATATATTTT.

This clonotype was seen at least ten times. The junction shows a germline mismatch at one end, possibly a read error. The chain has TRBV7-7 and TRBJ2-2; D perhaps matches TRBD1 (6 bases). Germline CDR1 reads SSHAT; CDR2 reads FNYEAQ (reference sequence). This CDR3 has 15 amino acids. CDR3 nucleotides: TGTGCTAGCAGCTTCGGACAGCCTGGGTCCGGGGAGCTGTTTTTT. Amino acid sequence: CASSFGQPGSGELFF.

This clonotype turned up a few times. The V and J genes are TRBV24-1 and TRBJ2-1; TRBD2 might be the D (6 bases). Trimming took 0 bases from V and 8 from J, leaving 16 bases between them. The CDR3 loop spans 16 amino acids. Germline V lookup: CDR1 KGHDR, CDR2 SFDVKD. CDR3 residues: CATSDLTAGRFDEQFF. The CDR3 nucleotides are TGTGCCACCAGTGATTTGACAGCAGGGAGGTTCGATGAGCAGTTCTTC.

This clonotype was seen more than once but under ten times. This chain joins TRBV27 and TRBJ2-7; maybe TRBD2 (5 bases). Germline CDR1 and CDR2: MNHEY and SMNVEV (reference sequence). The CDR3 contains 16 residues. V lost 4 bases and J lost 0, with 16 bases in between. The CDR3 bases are TGTGCCAGCAGTTCGGATGCCACCACTAGCTCCTACGAGCAGTACTTC. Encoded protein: CASSSDATTSSYEQYF.

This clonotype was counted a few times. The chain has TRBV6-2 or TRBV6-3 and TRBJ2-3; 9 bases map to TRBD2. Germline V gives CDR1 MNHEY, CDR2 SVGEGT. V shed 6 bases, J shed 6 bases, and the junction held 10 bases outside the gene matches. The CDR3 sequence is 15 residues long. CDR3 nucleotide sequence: TGTGCCAGCAGCTCCGCCGGGACTAGCTTGGATACGCAGTATTTT. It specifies CASSSAGTSLDTQYF.

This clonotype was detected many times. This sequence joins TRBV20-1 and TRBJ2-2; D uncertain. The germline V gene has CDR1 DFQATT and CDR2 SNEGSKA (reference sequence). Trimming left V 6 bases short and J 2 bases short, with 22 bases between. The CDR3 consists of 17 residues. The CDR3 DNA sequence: TGCAGTGCACCCTCTTGGGCCTCGACCCATAACACCGGGGAGCTGTTTTTT. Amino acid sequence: CSAPSWASTHNTGELFF.

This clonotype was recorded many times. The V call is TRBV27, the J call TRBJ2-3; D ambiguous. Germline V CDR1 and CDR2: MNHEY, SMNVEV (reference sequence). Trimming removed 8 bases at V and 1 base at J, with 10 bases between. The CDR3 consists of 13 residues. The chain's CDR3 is CASAPVRTDTQYF. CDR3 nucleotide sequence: TGTGCCAGCGCCCCGGTCCGCACAGATACGCAGTATTTT.